This T cell receptor beta chain was identified during a study of blood T cell repertoires in COVID-19. Study-level information: Whether acute or convalescent, the COVID-19 samples came from the United States, Italy and Spain.

From germline, CDR1 is SGHDT and CDR2 YYEEEE. V lost 3 bases and J 5 bases, leaving 18 bases between the germline ends. The CDR3 has 15 residues. Clones were sequenced by immunoSEQ multiplex PCR, and TCRdb holds only the in-frame ones, with some missing. The data contain a few hundred thousand clones, roughly 90% of them singletons. The V and J genes are TRBV5-6 and TRBJ2-7, with a possible D match to TRBD1 (6 bases). The sequencing sample was made of peripheral blood. This sequence was found in a man aged 55 to 70 with acute or convalescent COVID-19. CDR3 protein: CASSYPYGTRDEQYF. The CDR3 nucleotides are TGTGCCAGCAGCTACCCATACGGGACAAGAGACGAGCAGTACTTC. The full variable domain, with the rest looked up from reference TRBV5-6 and TRBJ2-7, is DAGVTQSPTHLIKTRGQQVTLRCSPKSGHDTVSWYQQALGQGPQFIFQYYEEEERQRGNFPDRFSGHQFPNYSSELNVNALLLGDSALYLCASSYPYGTRDEQYFGPGTRLTVT.